This T cell receptor (beta chain) was sequenced during a study of Ad26.COV2.S vaccination and SARS-CoV-2 variants. Study-level background: As a participant in COV1001, the donor was in the Ad26.COV2.S trial arm. The vaccine Ad26.COV2.S was put into the muscle once, or twice with 56 days between. General observations from the study: There was reportedly substantial breadth in spike-specific CD8+ and CD4+ T cell responses after vaccination.

Only in-frame clones appear in the TCRdb table, and some are missing; sequencing was by immunoSEQ multiplex PCR. The data show fewer than 900,000 clones, roughly nine tenths seen once. Remarks on this clone: What it binds is not known.

Germline CDR1 reads KGHSH; CDR2 reads LQKENI. The J segment lost 2 bases and the V segment lost 1 base, leaving 6 bases of the junction unmatched. There are 17 residues in the CDR3. The sample's treatment: about 20 received Ad26.COV2.S at low or high dose, single or two shots; 5 received placebo; per-sample allocation not given. Specimens were obtained on day 63 following the first vaccine or placebo injection. Cohort 1b enrolled adults aged 18-55 years in Boston. The source is a person aged 18-60 years who received the Ad26.COV2.S COVID-19 vaccine or a placebo. Sequencing was performed on peripheral blood, taken in a trial of Ad26.COV2.S vaccine versus placebo. This chain connects TRBV18 to TRBJ2-7; TRBD2 matches at 12 bases. CDR3 DNA: TGTGCCAGCTCACCACGCGCCGGACTAGCGGGAACCTACGAGCAGTACTTC. It encodes CASSPRAGLAGTYEQYF.